This T cell receptor (beta chain) was captured by sequencing in a study of blood T cells in healthy people across ages. Study results and limitations: Older individuals had lower TCR beta diversity per million T cells (the decline was roughly linear). Versus aged donors, long-lived donors had higher diversity and more naive CD4+ cells.

Individuals who donated were healthy Caucasians from Russia aged roughly 6 to 90. Samples each had at least 5.5 micrograms of total RNA extracted. The CDR3 is 14 residues long. V lost 3 bases, J lost 1 base, and 10 bases lay in between. Germline V CDR1 and CDR2: MNHEY, SMNVEV (reference sequence). Concerning this clonotype: Antigen: not known.

Then a second PCR, running roughly 7 to 11 cycles, was carried out with a sample-barcoded 5' primer and a J-beta primer mix. TCRdb re-called the 5' RACE reads with MiXCR, one entry per CDR3 protein. The sample has about a million distinct CDR3 sequences, around 49% seen once. The sequenced material came from blood. The source of this sequence is a man aged 25-45 years in good health. V and J are TRBV27 and TRBJ2-7; D possibly matches TRBD1 or TRBD2 (5 bases each). In DNA form, the CDR3 reads TGTGCCAGCAGTTTCGGGGACGGATCCTACGAGCAGTACTTC. The encoded protein is CASSFGDGSYEQYF.